The 26 T cell receptor beta chains below all came from one sample that was sequenced in a study of shared clonotypes between healthy human individuals. Method: immunoSEQ multiplex PCR; TCRdb's copy keeps in-frame clones and lacks some. Of 300,000 to 400,000 clones detected, approximately 79% appear once; the ten largest clones hold 10%. The specimen was memory CD4+ T cells sorted from blood. Subset specified: CD45RA-negative fraction. The origin of the receptors is a young man in good health.

The chain joins TRBV10-3 to TRBJ2-3; D unresolved. The CDR3 consists of 12 residues. Germline CDR1 is ENHRY and CDR2 is SYGVKD. Trimming removed 6 bases at V and 4 bases at J, with 8 bases between. The CDR3 loop is CAISDLADTQYF. The CDR3, as DNA: TGTGCCATCAGCGACTTGGCAGATACGCAGTATTTT.

The gene calls are TRBV2 and TRBJ2-3, with TRBD2 matching 12 bases. The length of the CDR3 is 15 residues. CDR1 and CDR2 from the germline V gene are SNHLY and FYNNEI. J was trimmed by 7 bases and V by 5 bases; bases with no gene match: 7. The CDR3 here is CASSILAGGSNTQYF. As DNA, the CDR3 is TGTGCCAGCAGTATTCTAGCGGGAGGGTCGAATACGCAGTATTTT.

This clone has just one count. The chain is built from TRBV19 and TRBJ1-5; D remains ambiguous. This CDR3 comprises 16 residues. Germline loops: CDR1 LNHDA, CDR2 SQIVND (reference sequence). Deletions cut 1 base from V and 1 base from J, with 11 bases between. The CDR3 nucleotides read TGTGCCAGTAGTATAGCCCGGAGTCGAAGCAATCAGCCCCAGCATTTT. It codes for CASSIARSRSNQPQHF.

For the CDR3, the DNA is TGCGCCAGCAGCTTGTCCCCTAGCAATCAGCCCCAGCATTTT. Protein sequence: CASSLSPSNQPQHF. The rearrangement links TRBV5-1 to TRBJ1-5, with D uncertain. CDR1 is SGHRS and CDR2 is YFSETQ in the germline V gene. The V end was cut by 1 base, the J end by 0 bases, with 5 bases between. The CDR3 has 14 amino acids.

The rearrangement joins TRBV9 to TRBJ2-1; 8 bases agree with TRBD2. Germline V gene data show CDR1 as SGDLS and CDR2 as YYNGEE. The CDR3 has 16 residues. Trimming cost V 0 bases and J 3 bases; bases outside gene matches: 5. The CDR3 loop reads CASSVGLAGNYNEQFF. CDR3 nucleotides: TGTGCCAGCAGCGTAGGGCTAGCGGGCAACTACAATGAGCAGTTCTTC.

This clone has a handful of counts. The V and J genes are TRBV27 and TRBJ2-5, with TRBD1 matching over 9 bases. CDR1 MNHEY and CDR2 SMNVEV come from the germline V gene (reference sequence). J was trimmed by 7 bases and V by 5 bases; bases with no gene match: 14. The CDR3 consists of 16 residues. The CDR3 spells CASSLKGTGSRGTQYF. The CDR3 DNA follows: TGTGCCAGCAGTCTAAAAGGGACAGGGTCCCGAGGGACCCAGTACTTC.

A word on this clone: The same CDR3 arises from other DNA sequences in this sample as well. The chain has TRBV2 and TRBJ2-7; tentatively, D is TRBD1 (6 bases). The V end lost 5 bases, the J end lost 2 bases, and 7 bases lay between the germline ends. This CDR3 is 12 amino acids long. Germline CDR1 and CDR2: SNHLY and FYNNEI. CDR3 DNA sequence: TGTGCCAGCAGTAACAGGGCCTACGAGCAGTACTTC. Translated: CASSNRAYEQYF.

This clone appeared once. J is TRBJ1-3 and V is TRBV7-2; D possibly corresponds to TRBD1 (5 bases). Germline loops: CDR1 SGHTA, CDR2 FQGNSA. Trimming pared 0 bases from V and 1 base from J, leaving 10 bases between. The CDR3 runs 16 residues. In DNA, the CDR3 is TGTGCCAGCAGCTTAGCGATTGGGGGTTCTGGAAACACCATATATTTT. Its protein is CASSLAIGGSGNTIYF.

V is TRBV5-6 and J is TRBJ2-5; D is possibly TRBD2 (6 bases). V lost 2 bases and J 2 bases, leaving 13 bases between the germline ends. The CDR3 is 15 residues long. CDR1 and CDR2 from the germline V gene are SGHDT and YYEEEE. The CDR3 DNA reads TGTGCCAGCAGCTTTTTATCGGGAGATCAAGAGACCCAGTACTTC. Translation: CASSFLSGDQETQYF.

V usage is TRBV28 and J usage is TRBJ2-3, with D perhaps TRBD2 (5 bases). Trimming took off 7 bases at V and 3 bases at J, with 11 bases between the two ends. The CDR3 spans 13 residues. CDR1 is MDHEN, CDR2 SYDVKM, per germline. The CDR3 DNA reads TGTGCCAGCACTAACACGGGGACAGATACGCAGTATTTT. This encodes CASTNTGTDTQYF.

The rearrangement joins TRBV6-1 to TRBJ1-2; D is ambiguous. Trimming stripped 7 bases from V and 4 bases from J, with 13 bases between. Germline V gene data show CDR1 as MNHNS and CDR2 as SASEGT. The CDR3 covers 13 residues. This chain's CDR3 is CASTVVASYGYTF. The CDR3, as DNA: TGTGCCAGCACGGTTGTAGCTAGCTATGGCTACACCTTC.

This chain links TRBV6-4 with TRBJ1-5; D possibly corresponds to TRBD1 (6 bases). Germline lookup yields CDR1 MRHNA and CDR2 SNTAGT. Trimming took off 8 bases at V and 5 bases at J, with 13 bases between the two ends. This CDR3 has 13 amino acids. In nucleotides, the CDR3 is TGTGCCAGCTCCCCACAGGGAGATCAGCCCCAGCATTTT. Translation: CASSPQGDQPQHF.

The CDR3 here is CASSHRPIREKLFF. The CDR3 DNA sequence: TGTGCCAGCAGTCACAGGCCTATACGGGAAAAACTGTTTTTT. The J gene is TRBJ1-4, the V gene TRBV28; a possible D gene is TRBD1 (5 bases). The CDR3 is made up of 14 amino acids. The V gene's germline CDR1 is MDHEN and CDR2 SYDVKM. The V end lost 5 bases, the J end lost 8 bases, and 15 bases lay between the germline ends.

The chain employs TRBV6-1 and TRBJ2-3; 16 positions match TRBD2. The CDR3 is made up of 15 amino acids. The V gene end was trimmed by 8 bases and the J gene end by 3 bases; junction bases not matched to a gene: 2. From germline, CDR1 is MNHNS and CDR2 SASEGT. The CDR3 bases are TGTGCCAGCGGGACTAGCGGGAGGGTTACAGATACGCAGTATTTT. This gives the protein CASGTSGRVTDTQYF.

This chain uses TRBV7-8 with TRBJ2-7; unclear D gene. This CDR3 is 12 amino acids long. V lost 6 bases and J lost 5, with 11 bases in between. Germline CDR1 is SGHVS and CDR2 is FQNEAQ. CDR3 bases: TGTGCCAGCAGTAAAAGTTCTCACGAGCAGTACTTC. This encodes CASSKSSHEQYF.

This clone was observed a handful of times. The CDR3 protein is CASSLGGTGTGRSLFF. The CDR3 bases are TGTGCCAGCAGCTTGGGTGGGACAGGGACCGGCCGCTCCCTGTTTTTT. The chain links TRBV5-6 to TRBJ2-2; 9 nucleotides align to TRBD1. The CDR3 has 16 residues. V lost 0 bases, J lost 14 bases, and 14 bases stayed unmatched. The V gene's germline CDR1 is SGHDT and CDR2 YYEEEE.

The chain employs TRBV5-1 and TRBJ2-3; possible D gene TRBD2, 6 bases. Germline V CDR1 and CDR2: SGHRS, YFSETQ. CDR3 size: 16 residues. Trimming shortened V by 0 bases and J by 2 bases, and 13 bases separated the two germline ends. The CDR3 DNA is TGCGCCAGCAGCTTGGCCCCGAGCGGGTACACAGATACGCAGTATTTT. Its translation is CASSLAPSGYTDTQYF.

The chain carries TRBV6-1 and TRBJ1-5, with TRBD1 identical over 7 bases. Germline V gene data show CDR1 as MNHNS and CDR2 as SASEGT. V was clipped by 2 bases and J by 4 bases; unmatched bases: 8. The CDR3 contains 16 residues. The DNA for the CDR3 is TGTGCCAGCAGTGAATCAACAGGGGCCTATAATCAGCCCCAGCATTTT. Amino acids: CASSESTGAYNQPQHF.

A single count supports this clone. The chain has TRBV11-2 and TRBJ2-5; TRBD2 matches 12 bases. Per the germline V gene, CDR1 is SGHAT and CDR2 is FQNNGV. Unmatched junction bases numbered 5, after V lost 1 base and J lost 5 bases. This CDR3 has 16 amino acids. The CDR3 sequence is CASSLVPSGRAETQYF. The CDR3 region has the DNA TGTGCCAGCAGCTTAGTTCCTAGCGGGAGGGCTGAGACCCAGTACTTC.

This clone was detected once. The rearrangement uses TRBV6-1 and TRBJ2-7, with TRBD1 as a possible D gene (6 bases). Germline values: CDR1 MNHNS, CDR2 SASEGT. The germline V and J ends were trimmed by 7 bases and 5 bases, with 9 bases remaining between them. There are 11 residues in the CDR3. CDR3 bases: TGTGCCAGCACACAGGGAAACGAGCAGTACTTC. Translating gives CASTQGNEQYF.

The genes are TRBV7-2 and TRBJ2-7; D not resolved. The CDR3 extends over 12 amino acids. Trimming removed 1 base from V and 7 bases from J, with 8 bases in between. The germline V gene encodes CDR1 SGHTA and CDR2 FQGNSA. CDR3 nucleotide sequence: TGTGCCAGCAGCTTAGGGATCGGTGAGCAGTACTTC. It is translated as CASSLGIGEQYF.

The CDR3 here is CASSYSRSTTDTQYF. CDR3 nucleotide sequence: TGTGCCAGCAGTTACAGTCGGTCCACCACAGATACGCAGTATTTT. This chain joins TRBV6-6 and TRBJ2-3; D is unclear. The CDR3 is made up of 15 amino acids. Germline values: CDR1 MNHNY, CDR2 SVGAGI (reference sequence). Trimming cost V 2 bases and J 2 bases, with 11 bases left between them.

V is TRBV15 and J is TRBJ2-3; possibly TRBD2 for D (6 bases). With 2 bases removed from V and 1 base from J, the gap between germline ends came to 16 bases. CDR3 length: 17 amino acids. Per germline, CDR1 LNHNV and CDR2 YYDKDF (reference sequence). CDR3 in amino acids: CATSRKDTSLGTDTQYF. The CDR3 nucleotides read TGTGCCACCAGCAGAAAAGACACTAGCCTCGGCACAGATACGCAGTATTTT.

V usage is TRBV18 and J usage is TRBJ2-4; D is ambiguous. The CDR3 extends over 14 amino acids. CDR1 KGHSH and CDR2 LQKENI come from the germline V gene. V lost 2 bases and J lost 5, with 10 bases in between. In DNA, the CDR3 is TGTGCCAGCTCACCAATCGGCGGCGAAAACATTCAGTACTTC. As protein: CASSPIGGENIQYF.

J is TRBJ2-7 and V is TRBV5-1; 12 bases fit TRBD2. Germline CDR1 SGHRS, CDR2 YFSETQ. CDR3 length equals 14 residues. V lost 4 bases and J lost 12; bases outside the gene matches: 11. The CDR3 is CASSGGLAGSGLYF. In DNA, the CDR3 is TGCGCCAGCAGCGGAGGACTAGCGGGAAGCGGGTTGTACTTC.

This clone was found a few times. The rearrangement joins TRBV11-3 to TRBJ2-5; TRBD2 is a possible D gene (5 bases). Looked up from germline, CDR1 is SGHNT and CDR2 is YENEEA. The length of the CDR3 is 15 residues. The V and J ends lost 0 bases and 1 base respectively, with 9 bases between them. The CDR3 sequence is CASSLEGGGQETQYF. The CDR3 coding sequence is TGTGCCAGCAGCTTAGAGGGCGGAGGCCAAGAGACCCAGTACTTC.